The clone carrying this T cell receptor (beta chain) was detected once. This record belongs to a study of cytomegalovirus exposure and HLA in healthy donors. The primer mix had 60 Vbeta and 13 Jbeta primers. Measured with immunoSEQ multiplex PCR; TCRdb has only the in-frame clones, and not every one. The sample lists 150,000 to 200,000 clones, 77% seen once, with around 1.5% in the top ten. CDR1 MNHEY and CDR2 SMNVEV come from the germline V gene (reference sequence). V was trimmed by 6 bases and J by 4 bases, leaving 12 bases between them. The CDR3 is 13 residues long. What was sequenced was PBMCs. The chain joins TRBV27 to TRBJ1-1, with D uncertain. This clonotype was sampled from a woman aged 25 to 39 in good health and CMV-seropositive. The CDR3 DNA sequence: TGTGCCAGCAGGGGAGGGCTCCCCACTGAAGCTTTCTTT. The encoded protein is CASRGGLPTEAFF.